These T cell receptor beta chains were read from a single sample in a study of blood T cell repertoires in COVID-19. Only in-frame clones appear in the TCRdb table, and some are missing; sequencing was by immunoSEQ multiplex PCR. Here the sample spans roughly 180,000 clones, 79% being singletons. The sample was peripheral blood. These receptors were taken from a woman in her fifties or sixties with COVID-19, enrolled during active disease. Each CDR3 is given with its conserved first and last residue. D genes are given only for firm matches. Clone size is shown for a subset of rows, as once, few, many or a class of expanded clone.

cdr3_aa cdr3_nt clone_size d_call j_call v_call
CAWSVLGQGYQPQHF TGTGCCTGGAGTGTCTTGGGACAGGGTTATCAGCCCCAGCATTTT once TRBD1 TRBJ1-5 TRBV30
CASSLGGTGATNEKLFF TGTGCCAGCAGCTTGGGGGGGACAGGGGCCACTAATGAAAAACTGTTTTTT . TRBD1 TRBJ1-4 TRBV5-4
CASSSTVNQPQHF TGTGCCAGTAGTAGCACAGTCAATCAGCCCCAGCATTTT . . TRBJ1-5 TRBV19
CASRPLGQGPYNEQFF TGTGCCAGCAGACCCCTTGGGCAGGGTCCTTACAATGAGCAGTTCTTC . . TRBJ2-1 TRBV28
CASSLSPEETQYF TGCGCCAGCAGCCTTAGCCCGGAGGAGACCCAGTACTTC . . TRBJ2-5 TRBV5-1
CASSQDGGFPYEQYF TGCGCCAGCAGCCAAGACGGAGGGTTTCCCTACGAGCAGTACTTC . . TRBJ2-7 TRBV4-3
CASSPGDMNEKLFF TGCGCCAGCAGCCCCGGGGACATGAATGAAAAACTGTTTTTT . . TRBJ1-4 TRBV4-3
CASSQYPESGTEAFF TGCGCCAGCAGCCAATACCCCGAGTCGGGCACTGAAGCTTTCTTT few . TRBJ1-1 TRBV4-1
CASSLGAGGRTGELFF TGTGCCAGCAGTTTAGGAGCAGGGGGACGGACCGGGGAGCTGTTTTTT . TRBD1 TRBJ2-2 TRBV28
CASSFAMGPSYEQYF TGTGCCAGCAGTTTCGCTATGGGGCCTTCCTACGAGCAGTACTTC many . TRBJ2-7 TRBV28
CASSIYRDPATNEKLFF TGTGCCAGTAGTATTTACAGGGATCCCGCAACTAATGAAAAACTGTTTTTT . . TRBJ1-4 TRBV19
CSGRASGNTGELFF TGCAGCGGGAGGGCTAGCGGGAACACCGGGGAGCTGTTTTTT . TRBD2 TRBJ2-2 TRBV29-1
CASSPPTGGSYEQYF TGTGCCAGCTCACCACCGACCGGGGGAAGCTACGAGCAGTACTTC once . TRBJ2-7 TRBV18
CASSYTLTGAGANVLTF TGTGCCAGCAGTTACACCCTGACAGGGGCCGGGGCCAACGTCCTGACTTTC . TRBD1 TRBJ2-6 TRBV6-2/TRBV6-3
CASSSGLRLYEQYF TGTGCCAGCAGCTCGGGACTAAGACTCTACGAGCAGTACTTC . TRBD2 TRBJ2-7 TRBV7-9
CASTSSGLQNTEAFF TGTGCCAGTACCTCGTCCGGGTTACAGAACACTGAAGCTTTCTTT . . TRBJ1-1 TRBV19
CASSETRGAGELFF TGTGCCAGCAGTGAAACTCGGGGGGCCGGGGAGCTGTTTTTT few TRBD2 TRBJ2-2 TRBV2
CASSFGTSGRRMTDTQYF TGTGCCAGCAGTTTTGGGACTAGCGGGAGGAGGATGACAGATACGCAGTATTTT . TRBD2 TRBJ2-3 TRBV28
CASSRTSGNTIYF TGTGCCAGCAGCCGGACTTCTGGAAACACCATATATTTT . . TRBJ1-3 TRBV13
CASSLEASDTDTQYF TGCGCCAGCAGCTTGGAGGCTAGCGACACAGATACGCAGTATTTT . . TRBJ2-3 TRBV5-1
CASSPGGPGSSEQYF TGTGCCAGCTCACCGGGAGGCCCCGGGAGTTCGGAGCAGTACTTC . . TRBJ2-7 TRBV18
CASSFPLQGTGELFF TGTGCCAGCAGTTTCCCCCTCCAGGGGACCGGGGAGCTGTTTTTT . . TRBJ2-2 TRBV28
CASSRPQVPSVLHF TGTGCCAGCAGCCGCCCACAGGTGCCTTCGGTCCTCCACTTT . . TRBJ1-6 TRBV7-8
CATPVGGPNQPQHF TGTGCCACCCCCGTGGGGGGGCCCAATCAGCCCCAGCATTTT . . TRBJ1-5 TRBV6-7
CASSLRASGRNSYEQYF TGCGCCAGCAGCTTGAGGGCTAGCGGGAGGAACTCCTACGAGCAGTACTTC . TRBD2 TRBJ2-7 TRBV5-1
CASSIGTSGQETQYF TGTGCCAGCAGTATCGGGACTAGCGGGCAAGAGACCCAGTACTTC once TRBD2 TRBJ2-5 TRBV6-6
CASRTHVSNQPQHF TGTGCCAGCAGGACACACGTAAGCAATCAGCCCCAGCATTTT . . TRBJ1-5 TRBV2
CASKNDRGWEGYTF TGTGCCAGCAAGAACGACAGGGGCTGGGAGGGCTACACCTTC . TRBD1 TRBJ1-2 TRBV28
CASSLVGLAGGTDTQYF TGTGCCAGCAGTTTAGTCGGGCTAGCGGGGGGCACAGATACGCAGTATTTT . TRBD2 TRBJ2-3 TRBV28
CASSLENRWSTEAFF TGTGCCAGCAGCTTGGAAAACAGGTGGAGCACTGAAGCTTTCTTT many . TRBJ1-1 TRBV5-4
CASSQDSRLSGSSYEQYF TGTGCCAGCAGCCAAGATTCAAGGCTTAGCGGGAGCTCCTACGAGCAGTACTTC . TRBD2 TRBJ2-7 TRBV4-2
CASSFPTRHNTGELFF TGCGCCAGCAGCTTCCCGACCCGACATAACACCGGGGAGCTGTTTTTT . . TRBJ2-2 TRBV5-1
CATRTPVAGYNEQFF TGTGCCACCAGAACCCCGGTAGCGGGATACAATGAGCAGTTCTTC . TRBD2 TRBJ2-1 TRBV15
CASSRSWGEYGYTF TGTGCCAGCTCTAGGTCTTGGGGCGAATATGGCTACACCTTC . . TRBJ1-2 TRBV18
CASSSQEGLYNEQFF TGCGCCAGCAGCTCACAGGAGGGTCTCTACAATGAGCAGTTCTTC . . TRBJ2-1 TRBV5-1
CASEGGYNEQFF TGTGCCAGCGAGGGAGGGTACAATGAGCAGTTCTTC . TRBD2 TRBJ2-1 TRBV9
CASSQGVGNGYTF TGTGCCAGCAGCCAGGGCGTTGGGAACGGCTACACCTTC . . TRBJ1-2 TRBV6-5
CAWSAPDRGSREAFF TGTGCCTGGAGTGCTCCCGACAGGGGGAGCCGTGAAGCTTTCTTT . TRBD1 TRBJ1-1 TRBV30
CASSPSGGLRNTEAFF TGTGCCAGCAGCCCAAGTGGGGGACTACGGAACACTGAAGCTTTCTTT few . TRBJ1-1 TRBV3-1/TRBV3-2
CASSEQGLYTEAFF TGTGCCAGCAGCGAACAGGGGCTTTACACTGAAGCTTTCTTT . TRBD1 TRBJ1-1 TRBV5-6
CASSFRGGDEQYF TGTGCCAGCAGTTTTCGGGGAGGGGACGAGCAGTACTTC . TRBD2 TRBJ2-7 TRBV12-3/TRBV12-4
CASSPHQGDNSPLHF TGTGCCAGCTCACCACATCAGGGGGATAATTCACCCCTCCACTTT . TRBD1 TRBJ1-6 TRBV18
CASSPTGTENEKLFF TGCGCCAGCAGTCCAACCGGGACAGAGAATGAAAAACTGTTTTTT . TRBD1 TRBJ1-4 TRBV4-1
CASSGAYPGQGAFFGYTF TGTGCCAGCAGCGGCGCGTATCCGGGACAGGGGGCGTTTTTTGGCTACACCTTC . TRBD1 TRBJ1-2 TRBV5-6
CASSQLTGLGEKLFF TGTGCCAGCAGCCAACTTACAGGGTTGGGAGAAAAACTGTTTTTT . . TRBJ1-4 TRBV11-2
CASSVGRGSGNTIYF TGTGCCAGCAGCGTAGGGCGGGGCTCTGGAAACACCATATATTTT . . TRBJ1-3 TRBV9
CASSPGGSTDTQYF TGTGCCAGCAGCCCGGGGGGCTCCACAGATACGCAGTATTTT . . TRBJ2-3 TRBV11-3
CASSTQSGGYTF TGTGCCAGTAGCACACAATCGGGAGGCTACACCTTC . . TRBJ1-2 TRBV19
CASSLDRGRDNEQFF TGTGCCAGCAGCCTAGACAGGGGGCGGGACAATGAGCAGTTCTTC . TRBD1 TRBJ2-1 TRBV5-8
CASSQSTYNEQFF TGTGCCAGCAGCCAGTCGACTTACAATGAGCAGTTCTTC . . TRBJ2-1 TRBV6-2/TRBV6-3
CASSSRQGLAYEQYF TGTGCCAGCAGCTCCAGACAGGGTTTAGCCTACGAGCAGTACTTC . TRBD1 TRBJ2-7 TRBV7-2